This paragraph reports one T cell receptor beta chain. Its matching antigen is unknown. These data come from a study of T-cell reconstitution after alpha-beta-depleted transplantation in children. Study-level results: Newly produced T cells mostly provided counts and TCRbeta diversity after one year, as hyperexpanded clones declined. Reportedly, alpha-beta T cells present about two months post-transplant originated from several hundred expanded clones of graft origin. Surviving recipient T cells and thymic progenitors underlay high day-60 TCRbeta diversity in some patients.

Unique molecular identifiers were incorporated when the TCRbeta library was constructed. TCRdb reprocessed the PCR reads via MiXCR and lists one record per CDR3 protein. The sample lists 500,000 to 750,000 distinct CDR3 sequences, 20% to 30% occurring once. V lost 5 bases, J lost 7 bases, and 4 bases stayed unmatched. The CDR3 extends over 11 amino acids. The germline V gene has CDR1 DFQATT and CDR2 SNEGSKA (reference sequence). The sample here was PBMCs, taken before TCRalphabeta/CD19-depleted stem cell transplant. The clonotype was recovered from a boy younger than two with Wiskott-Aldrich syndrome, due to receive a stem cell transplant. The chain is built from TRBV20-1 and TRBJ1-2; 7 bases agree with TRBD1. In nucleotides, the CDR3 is TGCAGTGCTGATGGACAGGCTGGCTACACCTTC. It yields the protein CSADGQAGYTF.